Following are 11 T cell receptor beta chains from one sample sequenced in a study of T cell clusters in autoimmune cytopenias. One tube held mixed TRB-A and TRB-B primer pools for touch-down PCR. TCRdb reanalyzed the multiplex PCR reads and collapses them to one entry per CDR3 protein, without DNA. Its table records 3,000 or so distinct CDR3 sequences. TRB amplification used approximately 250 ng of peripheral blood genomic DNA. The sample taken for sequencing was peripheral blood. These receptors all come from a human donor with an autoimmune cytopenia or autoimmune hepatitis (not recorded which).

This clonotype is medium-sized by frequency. The CDR3: CASTETTEAFF. This chain uses TRBV6-6 with TRBJ1-1. CDR1 is MNHNY, CDR2 SVGAGI, per germline (reference sequence). The CDR3 totals 11 residues.

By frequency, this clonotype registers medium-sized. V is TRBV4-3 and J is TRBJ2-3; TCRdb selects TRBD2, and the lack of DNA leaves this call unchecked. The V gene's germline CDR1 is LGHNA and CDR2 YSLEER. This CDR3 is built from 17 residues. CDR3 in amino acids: CASSQVPSGGAGDTQYF.

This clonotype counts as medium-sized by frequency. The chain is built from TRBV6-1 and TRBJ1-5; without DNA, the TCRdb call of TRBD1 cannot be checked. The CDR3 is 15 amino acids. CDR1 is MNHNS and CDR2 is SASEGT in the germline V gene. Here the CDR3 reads CASSGTRTGVQPQHF.

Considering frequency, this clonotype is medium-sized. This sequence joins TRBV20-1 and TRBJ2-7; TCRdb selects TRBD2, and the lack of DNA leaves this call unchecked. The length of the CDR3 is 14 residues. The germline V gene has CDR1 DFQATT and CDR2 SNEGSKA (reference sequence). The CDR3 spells CSAPRGSGGYEQYF.

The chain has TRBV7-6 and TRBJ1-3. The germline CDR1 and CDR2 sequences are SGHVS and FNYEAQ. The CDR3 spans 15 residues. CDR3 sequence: CASSLSGYSGNTIYF.

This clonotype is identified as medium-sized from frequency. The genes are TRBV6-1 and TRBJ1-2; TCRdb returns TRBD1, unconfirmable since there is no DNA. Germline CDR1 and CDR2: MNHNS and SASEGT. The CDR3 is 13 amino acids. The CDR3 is CASSEDVGVGYTF.

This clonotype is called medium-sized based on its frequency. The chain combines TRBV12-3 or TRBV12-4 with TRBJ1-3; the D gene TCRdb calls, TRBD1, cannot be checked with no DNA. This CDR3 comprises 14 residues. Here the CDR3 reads CASSTPGPGNTIYF.

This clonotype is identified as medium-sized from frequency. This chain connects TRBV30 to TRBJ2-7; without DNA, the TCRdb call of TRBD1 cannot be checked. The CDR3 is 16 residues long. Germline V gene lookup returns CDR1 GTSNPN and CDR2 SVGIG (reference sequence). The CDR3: CAWNRLQGLGPYEQYF.

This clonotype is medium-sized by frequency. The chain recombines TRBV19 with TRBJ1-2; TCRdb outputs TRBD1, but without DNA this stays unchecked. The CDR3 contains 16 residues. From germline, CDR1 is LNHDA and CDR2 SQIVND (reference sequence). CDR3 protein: CASSTNQGVFGYGYTF.

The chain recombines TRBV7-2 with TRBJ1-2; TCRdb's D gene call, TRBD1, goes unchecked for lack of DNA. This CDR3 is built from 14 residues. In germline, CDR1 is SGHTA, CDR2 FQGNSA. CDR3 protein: CASSLVAGNYGYTF. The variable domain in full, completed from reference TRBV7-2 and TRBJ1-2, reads GAGVSQSPSNKVTEKGKDVELRCDPISGHTALYWYRQSLGQGLEFLIYFQGNSAPDKSGLPSDRFSAERTGGSVSTLTIQRTQQEDSAVYLCASSLVAGNYGYTFGSGTRLTVV.

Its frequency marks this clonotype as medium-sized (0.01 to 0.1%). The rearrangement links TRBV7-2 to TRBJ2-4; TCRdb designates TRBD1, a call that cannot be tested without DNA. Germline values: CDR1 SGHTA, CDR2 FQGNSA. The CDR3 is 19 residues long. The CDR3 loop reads CASSLGGSGGMGAKNIQYF. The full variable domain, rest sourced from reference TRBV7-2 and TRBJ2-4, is GAGVSQSPSNKVTEKGKDVELRCDPISGHTALYWYRQSLGQGLEFLIYFQGNSAPDKSGLPSDRFSAERTGGSVSTLTIQRTQQEDSAVYLCASSLGGSGGMGAKNIQYFGAGTRLSVL.